This TCR beta chain was profiled in a study of CXCR3-negative and CXCR3-positive naive CD8 T cells. Study background: The libraries yielded some 130 million TRB reads, about 1.5 +/- 0.3 million each.

The TRB cDNA libraries were prepared by 5' RACE with UMI labels. For each CDR3 protein, TCRdb gives one entry from its re-call of the 5' RACE reads, without DNA. The ten top clones account for approximately 0.5%, within a sample of about 60,000 distinct CDR3 sequences. In the case of this clonotype: Its cognate antigen is unknown.

CDR1 MNHEY and CDR2 SVGEGT come from the germline V gene. The length of the CDR3 is 11 residues. Naive CD8+ T lymphocytes were specified as CD45RO-CCR7+CD27+CD95-. Study outcomes and limitations: CXCR3-positive naive cells had TRB CDR3s that were more hydrophobic than CXCR3-negative naive cells had.

V gene TRBV6-2 or TRBV6-3 combines with J gene TRBJ2-3. The material sequenced was naive CXCR3+ CD8+ T cells from blood. Subset indicated: CD45RO-CCR7+CD27+CD95- naive CD8+ T cells expressing CXCR3 (TNR3+). This receptor was obtained from a human donor in good health. Some clones in this sample may be carry-over from other donors' samples. The CDR3 loop is CASSWGDTQYF.